The 3 T cell receptor beta chains in this list originate from one sample, sequenced in a study of shared clonotypes between healthy human individuals. Method: immunoSEQ multiplex PCR; TCRdb's copy keeps in-frame clones and lacks some. The data contain 950,000 to 1,300,000 clones, about 77% of them seen just once; the ten biggest clones take up over 1.3%. What was sequenced was memory CD4+ T cells sorted from blood. This sample's subset: CD45RA-negative fraction. The receptor source for this set is a man aged 18 to 29 in good health.

The chain is built from TRBV18 and TRBJ2-2; the D is unclear. V was trimmed by 3 bases and J by 0 bases, leaving 8 bases between them. The CDR3 contains 15 residues. Germline CDR1 reads KGHSH; CDR2 reads LQKENI. The CDR3 sequence: CASSPQLPNTGELFF. CDR3 sequence (DNA): TGTGCCAGCTCACCCCAACTACCGAACACCGGGGAGCTGTTTTTT.

V usage is TRBV11-2 and J usage is TRBJ1-5, with D hard to call. The CDR3 runs 15 residues. In germline, CDR1 is SGHAT, CDR2 FQNNGV. V dropped 2 bases and J dropped 1 base, with 9 bases sitting between them. CDR3 sequence reads: CASSLYGLSNQPQHF. Written as DNA, the CDR3 is TGTGCCAGCAGCTTATATGGACTGAGCAATCAGCCCCAGCATTTT.

The V and J genes are TRBV10-3 and TRBJ1-1; no firm D call. The V and J ends lost 0 bases and 3 bases respectively, with 11 bases between them. Germline loops: CDR1 ENHRY, CDR2 SYGVKD. The CDR3 contains 15 residues. CDR3: CAISESKPSYTEAFF. The CDR3 DNA sequence: TGTGCCATCAGTGAGTCGAAGCCTAGCTACACTGAAGCTTTCTTT.